The TCR beta chain described here comes from a study of T cells in Graves' hyperthyroidism and ophthalmopathy. For this clonotype: The antigen is unknown.

Overall study findings and caveats: Peripheral blood also featured most of the thyroid clonotypes expanded above 0.001. Ophthalmopathy and stable hyperthyroidism were told apart by a 13 V-J model.

Authors of the study amplified TCR beta CDR3 regions from RNA transcripts. First-round RT-PCR of the TCR CDR3 relied on the HTBI primer set. TCRdb redid the calling of the multiplex PCR reads with MiXCR, one entry per CDR3 protein. The sample consists of approximately 420,000 distinct CDR3 sequences, 12% to 15% of them appearing once. The clonotype comes from a woman aged 18-29 years with Graves' hyperthyroidism. Sequencing was carried out using blood.

The CDR3 DNA sequence: TGTGCCAGTAGTATAGAACGGGGTGCGGGACTAAACTATGGCTACACCTTC. This sequence encodes CASSIERGAGLNYGYTF. The V gene is TRBV19, the J gene TRBJ1-2, with D perhaps TRBD1 (5 bases). From germline, CDR1 is LNHDA and CDR2 SQIVND (reference sequence). The V and J ends lost 0 bases and 2 bases respectively, with 16 bases between them. The CDR3 extends over 17 amino acids.